The 23 T cell receptor beta chains below all came from one sample that was sequenced in a study of OX40 agonist ivuxolimab in advanced cancers. The library was generated by the immunoSEQ multiplex PCR assay. In TCRdb, the immuneACCESS table is reduced to in-frame sequences with V and J assigned. These tables do not hold every clone; where another copy was compared, an unresolved V gene accounts for under half, and the others remain unexplained. In all, the sample holds fewer than 65,000 clones, and 85% to 90% of those were seen once. The top ten clonotypes cover roughly 4.8% of the sample. Source: CD4+ or CD8+ T cells sorted from blood, taken in a trial of the OX40 agonist ivuxolimab. The source is an adult with an advanced solid tumor such as melanoma, head and neck, liver or kidney cancer.

The rearrangement links TRBV10-3 to TRBJ2-3, with D possibly matching TRBD2 (6 bases). This CDR3 contains 15 residues. Germline assignment: CDR1 ENHRY and CDR2 SYGVKD. Trimming left V 4 bases short and J 2 bases short, with 13 bases between. CDR3: CAISGGREPTDTQYF. CDR3 DNA: TGTGCCATCAGTGGTGGGCGGGAACCCACAGATACGCAGTATTTT.

V is TRBV5-1 and J is TRBJ1-1; 7 nucleotides align to TRBD1. Per the germline V gene, CDR1 is SGHRS and CDR2 is YFSETQ. Losses at the gene ends were 4 bases for V and 2 bases for J; bases not matched to a gene: 5. The CDR3 runs 14 residues. Written as DNA, the CDR3 is TGCGCCAGCAGCCGACAGGGTGTAAACACTGAAGCTTTCTTT. Its protein is CASSRQGVNTEAFF.

This chain links TRBV14 with TRBJ1-1, with D hard to call. This CDR3 spans 14 amino acids. Germline V gene data show CDR1 as SGHDN and CDR2 as FVKESK. Trimming took 0 bases from V and 2 from J, leaving 7 bases between them. The CDR3 reads CASSQDQSNTEAFF. The CDR3, as DNA: TGTGCCAGCAGCCAAGATCAGTCAAACACTGAAGCTTTCTTT.

The chain carries TRBV5-1 and TRBJ2-7; no clear D. Germline V gene sequence: CDR1 SGHRS, CDR2 YFSETQ. This CDR3 spans 12 amino acids. Trimming shortened V by 4 bases and J by 0 bases, and 5 bases separated the two germline ends. The CDR3 DNA is TGCGCCAGCAGCCCCAGCTCCTACGAGCAGTACTTC. Residues: CASSPSSYEQYF.

This clone was picked up one time. The chain carries TRBV6-1 and TRBJ2-3, with D maybe TRBD2 (5 bases). The CDR3 contains 13 residues. Germline CDR1 is MNHNS and CDR2 is SASEGT. V was pared by 4 bases and J by 7 bases, with 12 bases between. CDR3 DNA sequence: TGTGCCAGCAGTGTTGACGGAGGTAATACGCAGTATTTT. Amino acid sequence: CASSVDGGNTQYF.

The chain couples TRBV7-2 to TRBJ1-4, with a tentative D call TRBD1 (6 bases). The CDR3 covers 15 residues. CDR1 is SGHTA, CDR2 FQGNSA, per germline. V was shortened by 5 bases and J by 7 bases, with 17 bases between the two germline ends. The CDR3 loop reads CASSPGGGRSEKLFF. CDR3 DNA: TGTGCCAGCAGCCCGGGTGGGGGGCGTAGTGAAAAACTGTTTTTT.

The CDR3 nucleotides read TGTGCCAGCAGCCTAACGGGAAGGGAGAGCGGGGCCAACGTCCTGACTTTC. This gives the protein CASSLTGRESGANVLTF. This rearrangement joins TRBV27 to TRBJ2-6; possibly TRBD2 for D (5 bases). V lost 6 bases and J 4 bases, leaving 19 bases between the germline ends. Germline CDR1 is MNHEY and CDR2 is SMNVEV (reference sequence). The CDR3 runs 17 residues.

The genes are TRBV7-6 and TRBJ1-3; TRBD1 matches at 12 bases. The germline V gene has CDR1 SGHVS and CDR2 FNYEAQ. J gave up 2 bases and V 4 bases, and 9 bases lay outside the gene matches. The CDR3 runs 18 residues. CDR3: CASSSPYRDRGPGNTIYF. The DNA for the CDR3 is TGTGCCAGCAGCTCGCCTTATCGGGACAGGGGGCCTGGAAACACCATATATTTT.

The chain is built from TRBV5-5 and TRBJ1-2; a possible D gene is TRBD1 (5 bases). This CDR3 comprises 14 residues. CDR1 is SGHKS and CDR2 is YYEKEE in the germline V gene (reference sequence). V was cut by 2 bases and J by 5 bases, with 13 bases left in between. CDR3 nucleotides: TGTGCCAGCAGCTTCGACAGCGGCCCGTATGGCTACACCTTC. Translated: CASSFDSGPYGYTF. The complete variable domain, with remaining parts taken from reference TRBV5-5 and TRBJ1-2, reads DAGVTQSPTHLIKTRGQQVTLRCSPISGHKSVSWYQQVLGQGPQFIFQYYEKEERGRGNFPDRFSARQFPNYSSELNVNALLLGDSALYLCASSFDSGPYGYTFGSGTRLTVV.

The chain couples TRBV6-6 to TRBJ1-5; D might be TRBD1 (5 bases). V lost 6 bases, J lost 7 bases, and 10 bases lay in between. CDR1 is MNHNY, CDR2 SVGAGI, per germline (reference sequence). This CDR3 is 12 amino acids long. In DNA, the CDR3 is TGTGCCAGCAGCTTCCAGGGACAGCCCCAGCATTTT. It specifies CASSFQGQPQHF.

This chain joins TRBV21-1 and TRBJ2-1; the table's D call, TRBD2, was not checked against the DNA. TRBV21-1 counts as a pseudogene. This CDR3 is 19 amino acids long. CDR3 sequence reads: CASSNGYLSGNPSYNEQFF. CDR3 sequence (DNA): TGTGCCAGCAGCAACGGCTACTTGAGCGGGAATCCTTCCTACAATGAGCAGTTCTTC.

This chain connects TRBV7-3 to TRBJ1-1, with D tentatively TRBD1 (5 bases). CDR1 and CDR2 (germline): SGHTA, FQGTGA. The ends were cut back, 10 bases at V and 1 base at J, with 16 bases in the middle. This CDR3 comprises 14 residues. The CDR3 is CATSVGGQNTEAFF. CDR3 bases: TGTGCCACCAGTGTGGGGGGTCAGAACACTGAAGCTTTCTTT. The variable domain in full, completed from reference TRBV7-3 and TRBJ1-1, reads GAGVSQTPSNKVTEKGKYVELRCDPISGHTALYWYRQSLGQGPEFLIYFQGTGAADDSGLPNDRFFAVRPEGSVSTLKIQRTERGDSAVYLCATSVGGQNTEAFFGQGTRLTVV.

The chain combines TRBV2 with TRBJ1-5; possible D gene TRBD1, 6 bases. Germline CDR1 SNHLY, CDR2 FYNNEI. The CDR3 is 16 residues long. The V end was cut by 6 bases, the J end by 2 bases, with 17 bases between. The CDR3 spells CASRQDSGFGNQPQHF. DNA for the CDR3: TGTGCCAGCAGACAGGACAGCGGATTCGGCAATCAGCCCCAGCATTTT. The complete variable domain, with remaining parts taken from reference TRBV2 and TRBJ1-5, reads EPEVTQTPSHQVTQMGQEVILRCVPISNHLYFYWYRQILGQKVEFLVSFYNNEISEKSEIFDDQFSVERPDGSNFTLKIRSTKLEDSAMYFCASRQDSGFGNQPQHFGDGTRLSIL.

V usage is TRBV11-2 and J usage is TRBJ2-3; D is undetermined. This CDR3 region has 12 residues. CDR1 and CDR2 (germline): SGHAT, FQNNGV. Trimming left V 0 bases short and J 4 bases short, with 2 bases between. CDR3 residues: CASSLEADTQYF. CDR3 DNA: TGTGCCAGCAGCTTAGAGGCAGATACGCAGTATTTT.

Concerning this clone: Germline is not matched at one junction end, which may reflect a read error. The gene calls are TRBV19 and TRBJ2-2; 9 nucleotides match TRBD2. The CDR3 spans 15 residues. Per germline, CDR1 LNHDA and CDR2 SQIVND (reference sequence). CDR3 sequence: CASRAGGPKTGELFF. CDR3 nucleotides: TGTGCCAGTCGCGCGGGAGGGCCGAAAACCGGGGAGCTGTTTTTT. The full variable domain, in which reference TRBV19 and TRBJ2-2 provide the parts outside the CDR3, is DGGITQSPKYLFRKEGQNVTLSCEQNLNHDAMYWYRQDPGQGLRLIYYSQIVNDFQKGDIAEGYSVSREKKESFPLTVTSAQKNPTAFYLCASRAGGPKTGELFFGEGSRLTVL.

The gene calls are TRBV6-6 and TRBJ2-7; 11 bases fit TRBD1. There are 15 residues in the CDR3. The V gene's germline CDR1 is MNHNY and CDR2 SVGAGI (reference sequence). Trimming took 5 bases from V and 4 from J; bases not matched to a gene: 7. In nucleotides, the CDR3 is TGTGCCAGCAGTCCGGGACAGGGGGTCGGGTACGAGCAGTACTTC. Translated, it gives CASSPGQGVGYEQYF.

The V gene is TRBV30, the J gene TRBJ1-2, with a possible D match to TRBD1 (6 bases). V gave up 4 bases and J gave up 8 bases, with 14 bases separating them. CDR1 and CDR2 from the germline V gene are GTSNPN and SVGIG (reference sequence). The CDR3 is 12 amino acids. CDR3 in amino acids: CAWKGAGAGYTF. The DNA for the CDR3 is TGTGCCTGGAAAGGAGCGGGGGCGGGCTACACCTTC.

The chain uses TRBV30 and TRBJ2-5, with 9 positions matching TRBD1. Germline V gene data show CDR1 as GTSNPN and CDR2 as SVGIG (reference sequence). V was pared by 3 bases and J by 2 bases, with 16 bases of the junction left unmatched. This CDR3 is built from 18 residues. CDR3 DNA sequence: TGTGCCTGGAGAGAGCGAGGTTGGGGACAGGGCCCGCAAGAGACCCAGTACTTC. Its translation: CAWRERGWGQGPQETQYF.

V gene TRBV5-4 combines with J gene TRBJ2-1; the match to TRBD1 covers 12 bases. Germline V gives CDR1 SGHNT, CDR2 YYREEE (reference sequence). The CDR3 contains 15 residues. After removal of 5 bases from V and 6 bases from J, the junction contained 6 bases not matched to a gene. The CDR3 DNA reads TGTGCCAGCAGGCGGGGACAGGGGGCAGGCAATGAGCAGTTCTTC. Its translation is CASRRGQGAGNEQFF.

V is TRBV20-1 and J is TRBJ2-7, with D perhaps matching TRBD1 or TRBD2 (5 bases each). V lost 8 bases to trimming and J lost 2 bases, with 10 bases between them. The CDR3 loop spans 11 amino acids. Per germline, CDR1 DFQATT and CDR2 SNEGSKA (reference sequence). The CDR3 loop is CSPRDPYEQYF. CDR3 DNA sequence: TGCAGTCCCCGGGACCCCTACGAGCAGTACTTC.

This clone has only one observation. The chain employs TRBV2 and TRBJ2-3; 9 bases match TRBD2. The junction had 4 bases not matched to a gene; V was cut back by 1 base and J by 8 bases. CDR3 size: 14 residues. Germline CDR1 is SNHLY and CDR2 is FYNNEI. For the CDR3, the DNA is TGTGCCAGCAGTGAAGGGACTAGCGTCAGTACGCAGTATTTT. Translated, it gives CASSEGTSVSTQYF. Full variable domain (missing parts from reference TRBV2 and TRBJ2-3): EPEVTQTPSHQVTQMGQEVILRCVPISNHLYFYWYRQILGQKVEFLVSFYNNEISEKSEIFDDQFSVERPDGSNFTLKIRSTKLEDSAMYFCASSEGTSVSTQYFGPGTRLTVL.

The V gene is TRBV5-1, the J gene TRBJ2-5, with a weak D call TRBD1 (5 bases). V was clipped by 0 bases and J by 5 bases, with 11 bases between them. The germline V gene has CDR1 SGHRS and CDR2 YFSETQ. The CDR3 runs 14 residues. Here the CDR3 DNA reads TGCGCCAGCAGCTTGGGGCAGGGAAGGGAGACCCAGTACTTC. It translates to CASSLGQGRETQYF.

This clone was seen once. This rearrangement joins TRBV6-5 to TRBJ2-7; 7 nucleotides match TRBD2. From germline, CDR1 is MNHEY and CDR2 SVGAGI. The J segment lost 2 bases and the V segment lost 4 bases, leaving 11 bases of the junction unmatched. The CDR3 totals 16 residues. The CDR3 DNA reads as TGTGCCAGCAGTTCCCGAGCTAGCGGAAAACCCTACGAGCAGTACTTC. The encoded protein is CASSSRASGKPYEQYF.